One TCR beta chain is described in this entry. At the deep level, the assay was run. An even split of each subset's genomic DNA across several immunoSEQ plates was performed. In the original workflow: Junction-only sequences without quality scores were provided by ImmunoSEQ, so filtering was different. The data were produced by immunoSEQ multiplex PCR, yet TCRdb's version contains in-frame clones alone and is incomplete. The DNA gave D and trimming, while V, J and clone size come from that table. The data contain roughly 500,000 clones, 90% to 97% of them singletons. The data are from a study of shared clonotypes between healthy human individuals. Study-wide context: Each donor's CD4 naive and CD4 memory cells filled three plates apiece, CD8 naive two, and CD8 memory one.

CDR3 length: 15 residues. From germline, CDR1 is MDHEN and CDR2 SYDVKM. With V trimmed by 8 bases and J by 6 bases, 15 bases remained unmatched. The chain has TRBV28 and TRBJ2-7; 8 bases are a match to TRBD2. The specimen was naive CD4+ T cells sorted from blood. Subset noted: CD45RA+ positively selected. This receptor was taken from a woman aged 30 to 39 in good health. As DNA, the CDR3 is TGTGCCAGCTCGGTGGGTGGGACTAGTTTAGCCGAGCAGTACTTC. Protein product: CASSVGGTSLAEQYF.